Following are 8 T cell receptor beta chains from one sample sequenced in a study of T cells after yellow fever vaccination. TCRdb ran MiXCR on the 5' RACE reads and lists one entry per CDR3 protein. This table has hundreds of thousands of distinct CDR3 sequences, 7% to 10% appearing once. Sequencing was performed on PBMCs, taken roughly 45 days after the first yellow fever vaccination. These receptor sequences come from a man in his late teens or twenties who received the YFV17D yellow fever vaccine.

The table lists this clonotype with many counts. The chain combines TRBV7-2 with TRBJ2-1, with 7 bases matching TRBD2. There are 17 residues in the CDR3. The V gene's germline CDR1 is SGHTA and CDR2 FQGNSA. With V trimmed by 2 bases and J by 2 bases, 9 bases remained unmatched. As DNA, the CDR3 is TGTGCCAGCAGCTTAAATGTGGGCGGGGGACCCTACAATGAGCAGTTCTTC. Amino acids: CASSLNVGGGPYNEQFF.

The table lists this clonotype with a few counts. The chain uses TRBV7-2 and TRBJ2-5, with a tentative D call TRBD2 (6 bases). Germline V gene sequence: CDR1 SGHTA, CDR2 FQGNSA. This CDR3 spans 14 amino acids. V lost 5 bases and J 3 bases, leaving 13 bases between the germline ends. CDR3 sequence reads: CASSANGGEETQYF. CDR3 sequence (DNA): TGTGCCAGCAGCGCCAACGGAGGGGAAGAGACCCAGTACTTC.

This chain connects TRBV20-1 to TRBJ1-5, with TRBD1 as a possible D gene (5 bases). The CDR3 consists of 13 residues. CDR1 DFQATT and CDR2 SNEGSKA come from the germline V gene (reference sequence). The CDR3 bases are TGCAGCGTCCCCCCAGGGTCGGGGCAGCCCCAGCATTTT. This codes for CSVPPGSGQPQHF.

The CDR3 protein is CASSQDRFEQYF. CDR3 nucleotide sequence: TGTGCCAGCAGCCAGGACCGATTCGAGCAGTACTTC. The J gene is TRBJ2-7, the V gene TRBV5-6; no firm D call. This CDR3 spans 12 amino acids. The V gene lost 4 bases and the J gene lost 6 bases, with 11 bases spanning the gap. Germline assignment: CDR1 SGHDT and CDR2 YYEEEE. Supplemented by reference TRBV5-6 and TRBJ2-7, the full variable domain reads DAGVTQSPTHLIKTRGQQVTLRCSPKSGHDTVSWYQQALGQGPQFIFQYYEEEERQRGNFPDRFSGHQFPNYSSELNVNALLLGDSALYLCASSQDRFEQYFGPGTRLTVT.

This clonotype was counted ten times or more. The J gene is TRBJ2-5, the V gene TRBV5-6, with 9 bases lining up with TRBD1. This CDR3 is 13 amino acids long. CDR1 is SGHDT, CDR2 YYEEEE, per germline. Trimming removed 2 bases from V and 5 bases from J; junction bases left unmatched: 1. The CDR3 loop reads CASSLQGAETQYF. DNA of the CDR3: TGTGCCAGCAGCTTACAGGGGGCGGAGACCCAGTACTTC. Variable domain in full (rest from reference TRBV5-6 and TRBJ2-5): DAGVTQSPTHLIKTRGQQVTLRCSPKSGHDTVSWYQQALGQGPQFIFQYYEEEERQRGNFPDRFSGHQFPNYSSELNVNALLLGDSALYLCASSLQGAETQYFGPGTRLLVL.

The J gene is TRBJ2-7, the V gene TRBV2; D gene uncertain. The CDR3 has 17 amino acids. V gave up 3 bases and J gave up 2 bases, with 20 bases separating them. Germline assignment: CDR1 SNHLY and CDR2 FYNNEI. In DNA, the CDR3 is TGTGCCAGCAGTGACAACAACTGGCTCCCAGGACCCTACGAGCAGTACTTC. Translating gives CASSDNNWLPGPYEQYF.

The chain couples TRBV20-1 to TRBJ1-1; D is ambiguous. Germline V lookup: CDR1 DFQATT, CDR2 SNEGSKA (reference sequence). The V gene lost 7 bases and the J gene lost 1 base, with 10 bases spanning the gap. The CDR3 covers 12 residues. The CDR3 here is CSVVIRNTEAFF. CDR3 coding DNA: TGCAGTGTTGTTATCAGGAACACTGAAGCTTTCTTT.

This clonotype was observed a few times. The gene calls are TRBV12-3 or TRBV12-4 and TRBJ1-1, with TRBD1 as a possible D gene (6 bases). CDR3 size: 12 residues. Trimming cost V 6 bases and J 13 bases, with 18 bases left between them. Written as DNA, the CDR3 is TGTGCCAGCAGACAGATACAGGGTACAGTTTTCTTT. As protein: CASRQIQGTVFF.